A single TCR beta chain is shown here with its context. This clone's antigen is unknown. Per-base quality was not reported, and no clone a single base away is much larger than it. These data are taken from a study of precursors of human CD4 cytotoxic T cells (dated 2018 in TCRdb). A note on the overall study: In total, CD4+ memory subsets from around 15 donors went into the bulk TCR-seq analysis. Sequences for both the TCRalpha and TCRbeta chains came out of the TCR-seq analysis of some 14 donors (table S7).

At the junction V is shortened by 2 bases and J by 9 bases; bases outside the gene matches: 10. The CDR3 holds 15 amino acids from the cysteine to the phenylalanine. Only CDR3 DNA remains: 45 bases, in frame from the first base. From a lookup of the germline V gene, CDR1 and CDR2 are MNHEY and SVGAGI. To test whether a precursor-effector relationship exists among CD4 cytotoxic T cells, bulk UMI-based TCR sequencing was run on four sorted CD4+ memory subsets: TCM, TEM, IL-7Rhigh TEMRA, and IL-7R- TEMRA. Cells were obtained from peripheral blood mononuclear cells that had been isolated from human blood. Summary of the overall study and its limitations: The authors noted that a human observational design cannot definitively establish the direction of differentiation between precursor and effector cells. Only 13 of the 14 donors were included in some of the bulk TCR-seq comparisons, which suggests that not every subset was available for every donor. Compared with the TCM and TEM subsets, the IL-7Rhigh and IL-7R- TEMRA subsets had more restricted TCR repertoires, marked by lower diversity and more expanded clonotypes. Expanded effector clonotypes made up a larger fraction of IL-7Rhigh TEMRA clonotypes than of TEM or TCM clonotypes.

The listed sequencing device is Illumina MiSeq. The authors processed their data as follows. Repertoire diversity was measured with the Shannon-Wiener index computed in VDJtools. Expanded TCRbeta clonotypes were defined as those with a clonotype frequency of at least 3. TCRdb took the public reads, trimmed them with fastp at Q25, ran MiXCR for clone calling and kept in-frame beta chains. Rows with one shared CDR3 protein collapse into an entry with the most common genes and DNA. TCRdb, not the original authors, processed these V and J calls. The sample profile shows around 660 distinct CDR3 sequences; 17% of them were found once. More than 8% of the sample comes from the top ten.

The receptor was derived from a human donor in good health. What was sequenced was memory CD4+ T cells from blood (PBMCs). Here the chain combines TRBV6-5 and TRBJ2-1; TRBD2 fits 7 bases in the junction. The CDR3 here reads CASSYVAGVGLEQFF. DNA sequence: TGTGCCAGCAGTTACGTGGCGGGGGTGGGTCTTGAGCAGTTCTTC.